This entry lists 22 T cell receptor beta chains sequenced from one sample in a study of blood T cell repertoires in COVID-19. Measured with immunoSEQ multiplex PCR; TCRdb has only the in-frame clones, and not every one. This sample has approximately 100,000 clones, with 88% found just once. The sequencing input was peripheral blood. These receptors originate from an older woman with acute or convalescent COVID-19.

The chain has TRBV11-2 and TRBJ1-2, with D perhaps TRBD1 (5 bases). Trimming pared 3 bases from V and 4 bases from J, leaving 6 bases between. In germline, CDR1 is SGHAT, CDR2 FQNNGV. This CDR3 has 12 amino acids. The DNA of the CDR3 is TGTGCCAGCAGCTTCAGGGCCTATGGCTACACCTTC. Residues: CASSFRAYGYTF.

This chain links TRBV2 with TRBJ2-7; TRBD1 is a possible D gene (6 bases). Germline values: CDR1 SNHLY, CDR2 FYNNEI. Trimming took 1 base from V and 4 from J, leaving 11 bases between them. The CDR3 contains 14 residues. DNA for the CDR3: TGTGCCAGCAGTGAAGGTGCAGGGGTTTACGAGCAGTACGTC. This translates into CASSEGAGVYEQYV.

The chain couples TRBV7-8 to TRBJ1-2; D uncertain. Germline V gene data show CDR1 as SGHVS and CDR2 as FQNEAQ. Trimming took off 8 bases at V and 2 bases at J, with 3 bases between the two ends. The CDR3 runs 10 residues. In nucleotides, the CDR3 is TGTGCCAGCGGCAACTATGGCTACACCTTC. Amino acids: CASGNYGYTF.

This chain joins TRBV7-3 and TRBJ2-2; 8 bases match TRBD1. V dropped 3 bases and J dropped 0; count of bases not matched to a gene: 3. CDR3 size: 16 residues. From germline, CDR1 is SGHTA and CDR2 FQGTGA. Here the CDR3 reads CASSLTGAANTGELFF. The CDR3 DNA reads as TGTGCCAGCAGCTTGACAGGGGCCGCGAACACCGGGGAGCTGTTTTTT.

The DNA for the CDR3 is TGTGCCAGCAGCGGTGAGGTCAGCAATCAGCCCCAGCATTTT. This gives the protein CASSGEVSNQPQHF. J is TRBJ1-5 and V is TRBV28, with no clear D. The CDR3 is 14 amino acids. V was trimmed by 6 bases and J by 1 base, leaving 10 bases between them. Germline-derived CDR1 and CDR2 are MDHEN and SYDVKM.

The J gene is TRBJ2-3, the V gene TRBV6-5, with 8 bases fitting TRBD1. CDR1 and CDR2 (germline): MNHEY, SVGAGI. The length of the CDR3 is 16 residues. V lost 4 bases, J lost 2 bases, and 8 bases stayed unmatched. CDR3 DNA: TGTGCCAGCAGTTCTCCAAGGACAGGGATCACAGATACGCAGTATTTT. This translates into CASSSPRTGITDTQYF.

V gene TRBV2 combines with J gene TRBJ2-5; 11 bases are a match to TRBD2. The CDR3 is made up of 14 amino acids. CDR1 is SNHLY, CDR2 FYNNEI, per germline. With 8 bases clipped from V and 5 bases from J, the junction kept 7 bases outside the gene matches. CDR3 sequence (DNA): TGTGCCAGCCGCTTAGCGGGAGGGAGGGAGACCCAGTACTTC. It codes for CASRLAGGRETQYF.

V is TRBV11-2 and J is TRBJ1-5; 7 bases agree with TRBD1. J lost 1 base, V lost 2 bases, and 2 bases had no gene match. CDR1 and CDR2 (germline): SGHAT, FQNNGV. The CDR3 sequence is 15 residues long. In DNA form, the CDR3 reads TGTGCCAGCAGCTTATGGGGACAGAGCAATCAGCCCCAGCATTTT. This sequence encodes CASSLWGQSNQPQHF.

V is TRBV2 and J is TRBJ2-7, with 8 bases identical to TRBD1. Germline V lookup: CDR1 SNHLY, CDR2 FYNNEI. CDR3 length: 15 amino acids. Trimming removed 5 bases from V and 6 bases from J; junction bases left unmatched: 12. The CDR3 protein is CASSTGQVQPGEQYF. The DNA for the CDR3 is TGTGCCAGCAGTACGGGACAGGTTCAACCAGGCGAGCAGTACTTC.

In nucleotides, the CDR3 is TGTGCCAGCTCTGTAGCGGGCGCAGAGACCCAGTACTTC. Translation: CASSVAGAETQYF. The gene calls are TRBV25-1 and TRBJ2-5; TRBD2 agrees at 7 bases. The CDR3 is made up of 13 amino acids. Germline CDR1 reads MGHDK; CDR2 reads SYGVNS. Trimming at V came to 8 bases and at J to 4 bases, leaving 7 bases not matched to a gene.

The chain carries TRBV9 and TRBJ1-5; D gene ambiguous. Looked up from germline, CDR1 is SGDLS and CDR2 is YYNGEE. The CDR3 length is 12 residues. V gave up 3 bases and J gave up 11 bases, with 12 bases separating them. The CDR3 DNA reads TGTGCCAGCAGCGGCCCCTCCGGGTCCCAGCATTTT. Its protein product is CASSGPSGSQHF.

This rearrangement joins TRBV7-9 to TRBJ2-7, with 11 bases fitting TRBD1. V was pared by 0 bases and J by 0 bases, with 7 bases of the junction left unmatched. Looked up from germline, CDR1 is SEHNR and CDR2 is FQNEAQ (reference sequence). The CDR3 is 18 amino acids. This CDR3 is CASSLAPGQGDGSYEQYF. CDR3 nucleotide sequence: TGTGCCAGCAGCTTAGCCCCGGGACAGGGGGATGGCTCCTACGAGCAGTACTTC. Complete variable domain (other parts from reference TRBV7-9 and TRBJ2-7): DTGVSQNPRHKITKRGQNVTFRCDPISEHNRLYWYRQTLGQGPEFLTYFQNEAQLEKSRLLSDRFSAERPKGSFSTLEIQRTEQGDSAMYLCASSLAPGQGDGSYEQYFGPGTRLTVT.

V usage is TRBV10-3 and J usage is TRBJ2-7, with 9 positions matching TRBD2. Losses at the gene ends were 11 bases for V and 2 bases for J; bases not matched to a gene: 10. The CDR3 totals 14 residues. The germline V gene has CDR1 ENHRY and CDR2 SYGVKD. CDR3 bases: TGTGCCTCCTCCCGGCGGGAGGGGGCCTACGAGCAGTACTTC. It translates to CASSRREGAYEQYF.

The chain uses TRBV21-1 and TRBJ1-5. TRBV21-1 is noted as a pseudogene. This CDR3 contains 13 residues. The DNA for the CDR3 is TGTGCCAGTCGTCCTTATAGCAATCAGCCCCAGCATTTT. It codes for CASRPYSNQPQHF.

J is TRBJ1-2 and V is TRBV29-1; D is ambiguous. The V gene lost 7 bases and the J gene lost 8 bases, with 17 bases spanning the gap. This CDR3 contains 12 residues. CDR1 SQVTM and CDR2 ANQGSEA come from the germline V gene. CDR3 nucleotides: TGCAGCGCCCCCGGTCCGGGAGTAGGCTACACCTTC. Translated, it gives CSAPGPGVGYTF.

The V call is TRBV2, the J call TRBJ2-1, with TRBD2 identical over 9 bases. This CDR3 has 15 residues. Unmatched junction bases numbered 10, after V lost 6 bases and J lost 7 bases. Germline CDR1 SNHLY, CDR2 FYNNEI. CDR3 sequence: CASSPRTSVPNEQFF. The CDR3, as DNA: TGTGCCAGCAGCCCCCGGACTAGCGTCCCTAATGAGCAGTTCTTC.

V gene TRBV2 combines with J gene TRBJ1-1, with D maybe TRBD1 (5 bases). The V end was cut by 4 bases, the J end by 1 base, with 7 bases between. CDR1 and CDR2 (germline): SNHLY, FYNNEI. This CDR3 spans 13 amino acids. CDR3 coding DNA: TGTGCCAGCAGTGTGGGGGGGAACACTGAAGCTTTCTTT. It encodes CASSVGGNTEAFF.

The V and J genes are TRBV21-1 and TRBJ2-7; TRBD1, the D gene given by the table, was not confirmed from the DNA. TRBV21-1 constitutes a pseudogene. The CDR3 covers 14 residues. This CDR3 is CASSKGQGPYEQYV. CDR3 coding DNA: TGTGCCAGCAGCAAAGGACAGGGGCCGTACGAGCAGTACGTC.

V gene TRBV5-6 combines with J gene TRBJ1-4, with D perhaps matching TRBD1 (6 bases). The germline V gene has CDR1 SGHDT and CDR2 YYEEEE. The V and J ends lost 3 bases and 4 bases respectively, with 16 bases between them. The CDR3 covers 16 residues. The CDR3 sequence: CASSSLYRTVNEKLFF. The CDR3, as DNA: TGTGCCAGCAGCTCCCTTTATAGGACAGTTAATGAAAAACTGTTTTTT.

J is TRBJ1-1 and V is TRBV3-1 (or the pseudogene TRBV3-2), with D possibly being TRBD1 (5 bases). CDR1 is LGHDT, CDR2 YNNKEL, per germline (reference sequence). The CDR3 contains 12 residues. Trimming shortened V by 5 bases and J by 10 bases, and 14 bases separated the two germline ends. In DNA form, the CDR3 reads TGTGCCAGCAGCTCCCGGGACTCACGAGCTTTCTTT. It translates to CASSSRDSRAFF.

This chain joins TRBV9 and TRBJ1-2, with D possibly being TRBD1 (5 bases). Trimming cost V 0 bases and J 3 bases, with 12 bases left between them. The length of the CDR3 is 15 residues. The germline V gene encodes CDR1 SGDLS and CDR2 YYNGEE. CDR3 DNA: TGTGCCAGCAGCGTAGGTGGGGGGATGGACTATGGCTACACCTTC. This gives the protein CASSVGGGMDYGYTF.

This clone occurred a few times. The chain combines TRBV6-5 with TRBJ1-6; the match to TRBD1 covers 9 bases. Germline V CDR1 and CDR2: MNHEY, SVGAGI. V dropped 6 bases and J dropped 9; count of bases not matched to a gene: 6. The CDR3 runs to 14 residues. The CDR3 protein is CASRAGTGTSPLHF. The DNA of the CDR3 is TGTGCCAGCAGGGCCGGGACAGGGACTTCACCCCTCCACTTT.